The sequence of this TCR beta chain was determined in a study of identical twins. This clonotype has a handful of counts. Antigen: not known. The ends lost 8 bases at V and 4 bases at J; junction bases unmatched: 10. The CDR3 extends over 15 amino acids. Germline CDR1 reads MNHNS; CDR2 reads SASEGT. After template switching added a universal primer site, the resulting cDNA carried unique molecular identifiers. From the 5' RACE reads, TCRdb called clonotypes with MiXCR, one entry per CDR3 protein. The sample gives around 250,000 distinct CDR3 sequences, roughly 7% of which show up once; 3% to 4.5% is in the top ten. General study results and limits: Memory repertoires showed no such pattern, whereas abundant cord blood beta clonotypes carried fewer insertions. Where out-of-frame alpha sequences were twin-shared, they showed excess low generation probability. Modeled out-of-frame TCR alpha sharing in monozygotic twins fell below observed levels.

The sample was also reused in another study, on yellow fever vaccine responses in identical twins.

The chain combines TRBV6-1 with TRBJ1-2, with 10 bases lining up with TRBD1. The sample taken for sequencing was memory (CD45RO+) T cells sorted from blood. The origin of this receptor is a woman aged 18 to 35 in good health. CDR3 residues: CASRLGTGEIYGYTF. CDR3 DNA: TGTGCCAGCCGCCTCGGGACAGGGGAGATCTATGGCTACACCTTC.